Presented here are 23 T cell receptor beta chains from one specimen sequenced in a study of blood T cell repertoires in COVID-19 (dated by TCRdb to about 2020). Libraries were built with the immunoSEQ multiplex PCR assay. TCRdb provides this immuneACCESS table in a form limited to in-frame rearrangements. Some clones are lacking; in checked studies, under half of them reflect an unresolved V gene, and why the rest are absent is not known. The sample includes about 250,000 clones, with about 85% observed a single time. Clones ranked in the top ten supply roughly 3% of the sample. Sequences were obtained from peripheral blood. The receptor source for this set is a young man with active or convalescent COVID-19.

This chain links TRBV7-2 with TRBJ1-1; 10 bases agree with TRBD1. Trimming at V came to 4 bases and at J to 1 base, leaving 6 bases not matched to a gene. The CDR3 length is 16 residues. Germline V gene data show CDR1 as SGHTA and CDR2 as FQGNSA. CDR3 sequence reads: CASSWGWDRGNTEAFF. CDR3 nucleotides: TGTGCCAGCAGCTGGGGGTGGGACAGGGGGAACACTGAAGCTTTCTTT.

V and J are TRBV7-2 and TRBJ2-7, with TRBD2 matching over 7 bases. Germline values: CDR1 SGHTA, CDR2 FQGNSA. V lost 1 base, J lost 7 bases, and 10 bases stayed unmatched. CDR3 length: 15 residues. The CDR3 spells CASSLVPSGHGEQYF. For the CDR3, the DNA is TGTGCCAGCAGCTTAGTCCCTAGCGGCCATGGGGAGCAGTACTTC.

This clone came up once. The chain couples TRBV20-1 to TRBJ2-1; the D gene is possibly TRBD1 (5 bases). V gave up 3 bases and J gave up 7 bases, with 7 bases separating them. The CDR3 loop spans 11 amino acids. Germline V CDR1 and CDR2: DFQATT, SNEGSKA (reference sequence). The CDR3 protein is CSARGPNEQFF. The CDR3 nucleotides read TGCAGTGCTAGGGGGCCAAATGAGCAGTTCTTC.

The CDR3 nucleotides are TGTGCCAGCAGCCAAGAGGGTCCGGCGGGGGGAATGGAGACCCAGTACTTC. Its protein product is CASSQEGPAGGMETQYF. This chain uses TRBV4-2 with TRBJ2-5, with 8 positions matching TRBD2. V was pared by 0 bases and J by 5 bases, with 11 bases of the junction left unmatched. This CDR3 comprises 17 residues. Per the germline V gene, CDR1 is LGHNA and CDR2 is YNFKEQ.

V usage is TRBV5-1 and J usage is TRBJ2-7; D is perhaps TRBD1 (5 bases). The CDR3 consists of 14 residues. Germline values: CDR1 SGHRS, CDR2 YFSETQ. Trimming removed 0 bases at V and 6 bases at J, with 13 bases between. The CDR3 DNA reads as TGCGCCAGCAGCTTGGGTCAGGGATCCCTCGAGCAGTACTTC. It codes for CASSLGQGSLEQYF.

V usage is TRBV7-3 and J usage is TRBJ2-7, with D uncertain. The CDR3 sequence is 15 residues long. Germline V gene sequence: CDR1 SGHTA, CDR2 FQGTGA. V was shortened by 2 bases and J by 0 bases, with 11 bases between the two germline ends. CDR3 amino acids: CASSLEPLVSYEQYF. The CDR3 region has the DNA TGTGCCAGCAGCTTAGAGCCACTCGTCTCCTACGAGCAGTACTTC. Complete variable domain (other parts from reference TRBV7-3 and TRBJ2-7): GAGVSQTPSNKVTEKGKYVELRCDPISGHTALYWYRQSLGQGPEFLIYFQGTGAADDSGLPNDRFFAVRPEGSVSTLKIQRTERGDSAVYLCASSLEPLVSYEQYFGPGTRLTVT.

This clone came up once. V gene TRBV7-2 combines with J gene TRBJ1-2, with no clear D. Germline V lookup: CDR1 SGHTA, CDR2 FQGNSA. V lost 4 bases to trimming and J lost 3 bases, with 12 bases between them. The CDR3 totals 14 residues. The DNA of the CDR3 is TGTGCCAGCAGCTCAGCTAGCTCCTACTATGGCTACACCTTC. Protein product: CASSSASSYYGYTF.

The chain joins TRBV5-1 to TRBJ1-4; tentative D call: TRBD1 (5 bases). The CDR3 covers 17 residues. Germline V gene data show CDR1 as SGHRS and CDR2 as YFSETQ. The V end was cut by 6 bases, the J end by 0 bases, with 18 bases between. CDR3 in amino acids: CASTRGDASPTNEKLFF. For the CDR3, the DNA is TGCGCCAGCACTCGGGGGGATGCAAGCCCAACTAATGAAAAACTGTTTTTT.

The chain joins TRBV19 to TRBJ1-2; D call uncertain. The V end was cut by 6 bases, the J end by 8 bases, with 16 bases between. Germline V gene lookup returns CDR1 LNHDA and CDR2 SQIVND (reference sequence). This CDR3 is 13 amino acids long. The CDR3 protein is CASRLHNVYGYTF. The CDR3 nucleotides are TGTGCCAGTAGACTGCATAACGTCTACGGCTACACCTTC.

This chain links TRBV19 with TRBJ2-5; D may be TRBD1 (5 bases). Trimming shortened V by 10 bases and J by 1 base, and 16 bases separated the two germline ends. The germline V gene encodes CDR1 LNHDA and CDR2 SQIVND (reference sequence). There are 14 residues in the CDR3. CDR3: CATSRTGAQETQYF. CDR3 DNA sequence: TGTGCCACAAGTAGAACAGGAGCCCAAGAGACCCAGTACTTC.

This chain links TRBV15 with TRBJ1-1, with 9 bases lining up with TRBD1. CDR3 size: 14 residues. CDR1 is LNHNV and CDR2 is YYDKDF in the germline V gene (reference sequence). After removal of 5 bases from V and 5 bases from J, the junction contained 6 bases not matched to a gene. CDR3 nucleotide sequence: TGTGCCACCAGCGGCCGGGACAGGGTTACTGAAGCTTTCTTT. Encoded protein: CATSGRDRVTEAFF.

This sequence joins TRBV7-6 and TRBJ1-2; 9 bases align to TRBD1. The length of the CDR3 is 14 residues. The J segment lost 4 bases and the V segment lost 2 bases, leaving 2 bases of the junction unmatched. Germline CDR1 and CDR2: SGHVS and FNYEAQ. CDR3 sequence: CASSLRGQGYGYTF. The CDR3 coding sequence is TGTGCCAGCAGCTTAAGGGGACAGGGCTATGGCTACACCTTC.

The chain links TRBV6-5 to TRBJ2-3; TRBD2 might be the D (6 bases). Trimming cost V 2 bases and J 3 bases, with 15 bases left between them. This CDR3 contains 16 residues. Germline V gene sequence: CDR1 MNHEY, CDR2 SVGAGI. This chain's CDR3 is CASSYGAGSRTDTQYF. The CDR3 nucleotides are TGTGCCAGCAGTTACGGGGCGGGATCAAGAACAGATACGCAGTATTTT.

The J gene is TRBJ1-2, the V gene TRBV3-1 (or the pseudogene TRBV3-2); tentatively, D is TRBD1 (5 bases). Trimming pared 1 base from V and 4 bases from J, leaving 22 bases between. Germline V gene data show CDR1 as LGHDT and CDR2 as YNNKEL (reference sequence). There are 18 residues in the CDR3. The CDR3: CASSQGMAGTPGGYGYTF. CDR3 sequence (DNA): TGTGCCAGCAGCCAAGGGATGGCCGGGACCCCGGGAGGCTATGGCTACACCTTC.

V is TRBV18 and J is TRBJ1-3; D possibly corresponds to TRBD1 (6 bases). There are 16 residues in the CDR3. CDR1 is KGHSH, CDR2 LQKENI, per germline. Trimming removed 3 bases at V and 0 bases at J, with 12 bases between. CDR3 loop: CASSPKDSSSGNTIYF. DNA of the CDR3: TGTGCCAGCTCACCGAAGGACAGTTCCTCTGGAAACACCATATATTTT.

The genes are TRBV7-8 and TRBJ2-7; tentatively, D is TRBD1 (5 bases). This CDR3 has 15 amino acids. Germline-derived CDR1 and CDR2 are SGHVS and FQNEAQ. The germline V and J ends were trimmed by 5 bases and 0 bases, with 14 bases remaining between them. CDR3: CASSPPGKTSYEQYF. For the CDR3, the DNA is TGTGCCAGCAGCCCCCCAGGGAAGACCTCCTACGAGCAGTACTTC.

V usage is TRBV24-1 and J usage is TRBJ1-2; no firm D call. CDR3 length: 11 amino acids. The V gene lost 6 bases and the J gene lost 6 bases, with 7 bases spanning the gap. The germline V gene has CDR1 KGHDR and CDR2 SFDVKD. In DNA, the CDR3 is TGTGCCACCAGTTCAGGCGATGGCTACACCTTC. Translation gives CATSSGDGYTF.

The chain couples TRBV12-3 or TRBV12-4 to TRBJ1-2; 10 bases align to TRBD1. Unmatched junction bases numbered 5, after V lost 5 bases and J lost 8 bases. The CDR3 is 13 residues long. CDR3 coding DNA: TGTGCCAGCAGTACAGACAGGGGGCACGGCTACACCTTC. Translating gives CASSTDRGHGYTF.

The chain recombines TRBV6-5 with TRBJ1-6; 8 bases are a match to TRBD1. The trim removed 5 bases at V and 10 bases at J, leaving 10 bases unmatched. This CDR3 comprises 15 residues. Germline V lookup: CDR1 MNHEY, CDR2 SVGAGI. DNA for the CDR3: TGTGCCAGCAGTACCACTGACAGGGGTAAATCACCCCTCCACTTT. Residues: CASSTTDRGKSPLHF.

The chain links TRBV2 to TRBJ1-1, with 10 bases matching TRBD1. With 3 bases clipped from V and 4 bases from J, the junction kept 2 bases outside the gene matches. The CDR3 contains 14 residues. Germline lookup yields CDR1 SNHLY and CDR2 FYNNEI. CDR3 bases: TGTGCCAGCAGTGACGGGACAGGGGTCACTGAAGCTTTCTTT. Translating gives CASSDGTGVTEAFF.

CDR3 DNA: TGTGCCAGCAGCCCGCGCGGGACTAGCAGGTACAATGAGCAGTTCTTC. Amino acids: CASSPRGTSRYNEQFF. This chain links TRBV7-9 with TRBJ2-1, with 9 bases fitting TRBD2. Germline CDR1 is SEHNR and CDR2 is FQNEAQ (reference sequence). The CDR3 consists of 16 residues. Trimming removed 5 bases from V and 4 bases from J; junction bases left unmatched: 9.

The rearrangement uses TRBV14 and TRBJ2-3, with D unresolved. The CDR3 consists of 9 residues. The V gene lost 9 bases and the J gene lost 7 bases, with 5 bases spanning the gap. Germline CDR1 SGHDN, CDR2 FVKESK. The DNA of the CDR3 is TGTGCCAGGGAGTATACGCAGTATTTT. Translation: CAREYTQYF.

This clone was counted a single time. The chain combines TRBV7-9 with TRBJ1-5; D call uncertain. V was shortened by 1 base and J by 3 bases, with 16 bases between the two germline ends. This CDR3 is 17 amino acids long. Germline CDR1 and CDR2: SEHNR and FQNEAQ (reference sequence). CDR3 coding DNA: TGTGCCAGCAGCTTAGGTCTTATTGGCAGGCCCAATCAGCCCCAGCATTTT. The encoded protein is CASSLGLIGRPNQPQHF.